Described below is a single T cell receptor (beta chain) sequence and its context. The target antigen is unknown. The entry originates in a study of cytotoxic CD8 clonotypes in ibrutinib-treated CLL. The wider study: Responses comprised about 24 partial and 2 complete; at median around 70 months, 14 remained remitted and approximately twelve progressed.

J was trimmed by 6 bases and V by 6 bases; bases with no gene match: 14. Germline lookup yields CDR1 SGHTA and CDR2 FQGTGA. The CDR3 spans 17 residues. Study-wide results and caveats: A difference in sampling times existed between sustained-remission and progressing patients. A rise in clonality was seen at ibrutinib response, and a fall back toward baseline was seen at progression. Public clonotypes proved infrequent, and on treatment they shrank or remained steady.

Clones were sequenced by immunoSEQ multiplex PCR, and TCRdb holds only the in-frame ones, with some missing. The sample gives 200,000 to 250,000 clones, approximately 70% of which show up once; roughly 6.4% is in the top ten. Sequencing was performed on PBMCs, taken after 12 months of ibrutinib treatment. The chain couples TRBV7-3 to TRBJ2-1; 10 nucleotides match TRBD2. The receptor was isolated from a human donor with chronic lymphocytic leukemia. The CDR3 loop reads CASSNLAGGSRLNEQFF. The CDR3 DNA reads as TGTGCCAGCAGTAATTTAGCGGGAGGATCCCGCCTCAATGAGCAGTTCTTC.